The T cell receptor beta chain described here comes from a study of identical twins. TCRdb re-analysed the 5' RACE reads in MiXCR, keeping a single row per CDR3 protein. Of about 500,000 distinct CDR3 sequences listed, 13% to 15% are singletons. Findings and caveats of the study: Rather than following the same donors, the conclusions depended on cross-sectional statistical analysis.

To note about this clonotype: Its antigen is unidentified.

These records were also assigned to another study, of yellow fever vaccine responses in identical twins.

Sequencing input: CD4+ T cells sorted from blood. This receptor was taken from a woman between 18 and 29 years old in good health.

CDR3 region: CASSLKAGAADTQYF. Written as DNA, the CDR3 is TGTGCCAGCAGCTTAAAAGCGGGAGCGGCAGATACGCAGTATTTT. The rearrangement joins TRBV7-2 to TRBJ2-3, with TRBD2 matching 8 bases. CDR3 length equals 15 residues. Germline loops: CDR1 SGHTA, CDR2 FQGNSA. V shed 2 bases and J 4 bases; nucleotides not matched to a gene: 5.